The entry that follows covers one TCR beta chain sequence. What it binds is not known. Germline and junction disagree at one end, which may indicate a read error. There are 12 residues in the CDR3. CDR1 is SQVTM and CDR2 is ANQGSEA in the germline V gene. The data were obtained in a study of human versus mouse CDR3 diversity and MHC coevolution. The study, taken as a whole, reports: Compared with mice, human CDR3s carried more deletions and insertions on average. Humans had the largest estimated TCR beta repertoire, some 1.7 million clonotypes. Clonal inequality was lowest in most of the three human donors.

Produced via immunoSEQ multiplex PCR; TCRdb's table is partial and in-frame only. The table has more than 60,000 clones, approximately 90% seen once. The rearrangement uses TRBV29-1 and TRBJ1-2; weak D call: TRBD1 (5 bases). The sequence was obtained from a person aged 30-69 years in good health. What was sequenced was naive CD4+ T cells from blood. Noted subset: CD45RO-negative CD62L-positive naive CD4 T cells. The CDR3 DNA reads TGCAGCGGGGGCGCACGGAACTATGGCCACACCTTC. It codes for CSGGARNYGHTF.